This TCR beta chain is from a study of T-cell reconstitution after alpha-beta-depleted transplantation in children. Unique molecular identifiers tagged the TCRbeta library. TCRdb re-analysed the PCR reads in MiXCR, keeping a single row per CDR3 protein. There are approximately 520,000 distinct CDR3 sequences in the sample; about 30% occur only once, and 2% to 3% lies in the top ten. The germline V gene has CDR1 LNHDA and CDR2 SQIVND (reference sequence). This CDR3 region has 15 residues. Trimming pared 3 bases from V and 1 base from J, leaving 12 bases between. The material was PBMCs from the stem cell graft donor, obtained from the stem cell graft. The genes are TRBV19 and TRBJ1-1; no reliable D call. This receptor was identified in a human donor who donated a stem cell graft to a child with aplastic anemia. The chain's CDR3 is CASSITTGGNTEAFF. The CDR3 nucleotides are TGTGCCAGTAGTATTACAACGGGAGGGAACACTGAAGCTTTCTTT.